The 7 T cell receptor beta chains below were found in one sample sequenced in a study of tumor and adjacent non-tumor tissue in lung cancer. RNA was extracted from bulk tissue without any cell sorting. The library came from three nested PCR rounds adapted from ARM-PCR protocols. TCRdb itself ran the multiplex PCR reads through MiXCR, one entry per CDR3 protein. The repertoire includes about 200,000 distinct CDR3 sequences, roughly 70% of them detected once, and about 23% sits in the top ten. Sequencing input: lung tumor tissue. Every receptor here comes from a man aged 60-69 years with non-small cell lung cancer.

With regard to this clonotype: The junction differs from germline at one of its ends, possibly a read error. The chain recombines TRBV28 with TRBJ2-5; D may be TRBD1 or TRBD2 (5 bases each). Germline values: CDR1 MDHEN, CDR2 SYDVKM. CDR3 size: 14 residues. The CDR3 region is CASSIDRLNETQYF. In DNA form, the CDR3 reads TGTGCCAGCAGTATAGACAGACTAAACGAGACCCAGTACTTT.

This clonotype was picked up a small number of times. A read error is possible here, since a much larger clone lies one base away. The chain links TRBV12-3 or TRBV12-4 to TRBJ2-7; D gene uncertain. V lost 5 bases and J 2 bases, leaving 13 bases between the germline ends. The CDR3 totals 14 residues. This CDR3 is CASSRMGPPYEQYF. In DNA, the CDR3 is TGTGCCAGCAGTCGAATGGGCCCGCCCTACGAGCAGTACTTC.

V gene TRBV20-1 combines with J gene TRBJ2-5; D possibly corresponds to TRBD2 (7 bases). The germline V and J ends were trimmed by 1 base and 4 bases, with 16 bases remaining between them. Germline V gives CDR1 DFQATT, CDR2 SNEGSKA (reference sequence). This CDR3 contains 15 residues. CDR3 loop: CSARGGVGGAETQYF. CDR3 nucleotide sequence: TGCAGTGCTAGAGGGGGGGTTGGGGGGGCAGAGACCCAGTACTTC.

To note about this clonotype: A read error may account for a junction end that differs from germline. This chain links TRBV12-3 or TRBV12-4 with TRBJ1-2; 7 positions match TRBD1. This CDR3 is built from 17 residues. The CDR3 here is CASRPVPGGGKNYGYIF. The CDR3 DNA reads TGTGCCAGCAGGCCCGTCCCAGGGGGGGGGAAAAACTATGGCTACATCTTC.

The gene calls are TRBV7-9 and TRBJ2-7; 10 positions agree with TRBD2. There are 14 residues in the CDR3. The V gene end was trimmed by 7 bases and the J gene end by 6 bases; junction bases not matched to a gene: 9. Germline V gene data show CDR1 as SEHNR and CDR2 as FQNEAQ (reference sequence). CDR3 region: CASNSSGRGPEQYF. CDR3 DNA: TGTGCCAGCAACTCCAGCGGGAGGGGGCCCGAGCAGTACTTC. Variable domain in full (rest from reference TRBV7-9 and TRBJ2-7): DTGVSQNPRHKITKRGQNVTFRCDPISEHNRLYWYRQTLGQGPEFLTYFQNEAQLEKSRLLSDRFSAERPKGSFSTLEIQRTEQGDSAMYLCASNSSGRGPEQYFGPGTRLTVT.

This clonotype came up many times. The rearrangement uses TRBV4-3 and TRBJ2-7, with 9 bases fitting TRBD1. This CDR3 has 15 amino acids. The trim removed 0 bases at V and 7 bases at J, leaving 7 bases unmatched. Germline V gives CDR1 LGHNA, CDR2 YSLEER. The CDR3 sequence is CASSQEMDRGPEQYF. CDR3 DNA: TGCGCCAGCAGCCAAGAAATGGACAGGGGTCCAGAGCAGTACTTC.

Note on this clonotype: Mismatch with germline at one junction end may stem from a read error. The chain is built from TRBV11-2 and TRBJ2-1, with 7 bases identical to TRBD2. The length of the CDR3 is 19 residues. Germline V gene sequence: CDR1 SGHAT, CDR2 FQNNGV. CDR3 region: CASCLLAASGTTLYNEQFF. DNA for the CDR3: TGTGCCAGCTGCTTATTGGCGGCTAGCGGTACCACACTATACAATGAGCAGTTCTTC.